This TCR beta chain stems from a study of T-cell memory formation after mild COVID-19. Sample barcodes and UMIs were carried by the TCR alpha and TCR beta cDNA libraries that 5'RACE generated with constant-segment primers. TCRdb analysed the 5' RACE reads with MiXCR anew, one entry per CDR3 protein. The sample carries about 140,000 distinct CDR3 sequences, approximately 26% recorded once. Study-level points and caveats: Later expanders leaned CD4+, whereas day 15 to 85 contracting clones were balanced CD4/CD8. Prior to infection, memory already included some responding clones, suggesting cross-reactive memory joined.

CDR1 is MGHRA and CDR2 is YSYEKL in the germline V gene. The CDR3 covers 16 residues. Trimming took off 0 bases at V and 2 bases at J, with 14 bases between the two ends. Comments on this clonotype: Its antigen is undetermined.

J is TRBJ2-7 and V is TRBV4-1; D perhaps matches TRBD2 (6 bases). Material for sequencing was PBMCs or a T cell subset sorted from them (not recorded which). The TCR comes from an adult woman who had mild COVID-19 (a few samples of this study predate the infection). Cell type and time point are not known. CDR3 nucleotides: TGCGCCAGCAGCCAAGATACCGGGACTGGAGCCTACGAGCAGTACTTC. Its translation is CASSQDTGTGAYEQYF.